The clone carrying this T cell receptor (beta chain) has more than one count but fewer than ten. The sample comes from a study of cytomegalovirus exposure and HLA in healthy donors. 60 Vbeta and 13 Jbeta primers were used in PCR. The protocol was immunoSEQ multiplex PCR, while the TCRdb copy is restricted to in-frame clones and leaves out a portion. In the table there are fewer than 100,000 clones, around 81% of which are singletons. The ends lost 6 bases at V and 9 bases at J; junction bases unmatched: 11. The CDR3 has 15 residues. Per germline, CDR1 LNHDA and CDR2 SQIVND (reference sequence). The chain is built from TRBV19 and TRBJ2-1, with TRBD2 matching 10 bases. The receptor was derived from a male donor in good health and CMV-seronegative. Sequenced: PBMCs. The CDR3 here is CASRKGSSGGGEQFF. The CDR3 nucleotides read TGTGCCAGTAGGAAGGGCTCTAGCGGGGGCGGTGAGCAGTTCTTC.